The 2 T cell receptor beta chains in this list originate from one sample, sequenced in a study of PD-1 blockade in classical Hodgkin lymphoma. The protocol was immunoSEQ multiplex PCR, while the TCRdb copy is restricted to in-frame clones and leaves out a portion. The profile covers 25,000 to 30,000 clones, with 78% appearing a single time and roughly 35% taken by the ten largest. After autologous stem cell transplantation all patients relapsed, and prior brentuximab vedotin exposure differed between cohorts. The sequencing here drew on peripheral blood mononuclear cells (PBMCs), taken before the second cycle of nivolumab. These receptors were taken from a human donor with classical Hodgkin lymphoma.

In its sample, this clone was seen a few times. The V and J genes are TRBV13 and TRBJ1-1, with no clear D. The V and J ends lost 3 bases and 6 bases respectively, with 8 bases between them. This CDR3 spans 12 amino acids. Germline loops: CDR1 PRHDT, CDR2 FYEKMQ (reference sequence). The CDR3 coding sequence is TGTGCCAGCAGCTTGAGGTTGGCTGAAGCTTTCTTT. It specifies CASSLRLAEAFF.

This clone was detected only once. This sequence joins TRBV11-2 and TRBJ1-1; perhaps TRBD1 as D (5 bases). Per germline, CDR1 SGHAT and CDR2 FQNNGV. The CDR3 is 13 amino acids. The V end lost 4 bases, the J end lost 5 bases, and 11 bases lay between the germline ends. In nucleotides, the CDR3 is TGTGCCAGCAGCTCCCAGCAGGGTACTGAAGCTTTCTTT. Residues: CASSSQQGTEAFF.